The next 17 T cell receptor beta chains were all read from a single sample in a study of cytomegalovirus exposure and HLA in healthy donors. Assay: immunoSEQ multiplex PCR; the TCRdb copy retains only in-frame clones and omits some. The sample consists of some 64,000 clones, approximately 97% of them appearing once. Sample: PBMCs. These receptors came from a woman between 18 and 30 years old in good health and CMV-seropositive.

The chain links TRBV7-2 to TRBJ2-7; 11 nucleotides align to TRBD2. Germline assignment: CDR1 SGHTA and CDR2 FQGNSA. J lost 4 bases, V lost 2 bases, and 4 bases had no gene match. The CDR3 totals 15 residues. Written as DNA, the CDR3 is TGTGCCAGCAGCTTAACTGGACTAGCGGGTTACGAGCAGTACTTC. Amino acid sequence: CASSLTGLAGYEQYF.

This clone was detected once. The chain has TRBV5-4 and TRBJ2-5, with 14 positions matching TRBD2. The trim removed 0 bases at V and 2 bases at J, leaving 3 bases unmatched. The CDR3 consists of 17 residues. CDR1 and CDR2 (germline): SGHNT, YYREEE (reference sequence). The CDR3 spells CASSLVRLAGGQETQYF. The DNA of the CDR3 is TGTGCCAGCAGCTTGGTGCGACTAGCGGGAGGGCAAGAGACCCAGTACTTC.

The V and J genes are TRBV28 and TRBJ1-3; TRBD1 agrees at 9 bases. The CDR3 contains 16 residues. The junction had 9 bases not matched to a gene; V was cut back by 5 bases and J by 4 bases. CDR1 is MDHEN and CDR2 is SYDVKM in the germline V gene. The CDR3 sequence: CASSKQGASPGNTIYF. In DNA, the CDR3 is TGTGCCAGCAGTAAACAGGGGGCAAGTCCCGGAAACACCATATATTTT.

V and J are TRBV5-1 and TRBJ2-7; 9 bases line up with TRBD2. CDR1 and CDR2 (germline): SGHRS, YFSETQ. CDR3 length equals 15 residues. The V segment lost 0 bases and the J segment 4 bases; nucleotides outside the gene matches: 5. CDR3 residues: CASSLGSGSFYEQYF. The CDR3 DNA follows: TGCGCCAGCAGCTTGGGTAGCGGGAGCTTTTACGAGCAGTACTTC.

V gene TRBV6-1 combines with J gene TRBJ1-5; D possibly corresponds to TRBD1 (6 bases). Trimming took off 5 bases at V and 9 bases at J, with 14 bases between the two ends. Germline V lookup: CDR1 MNHNS, CDR2 SASEGT. The CDR3 covers 13 residues. The CDR3 loop is CASSHQGILPQHF. The CDR3 DNA reads as TGTGCCAGCAGTCACCAGGGGATTCTGCCCCAGCATTTT.

V gene TRBV9 combines with J gene TRBJ1-1, with D perhaps TRBD1 (6 bases). The CDR3 spans 15 residues. V lost 4 bases, J lost 1 base, and 14 bases lay in between. Per the germline V gene, CDR1 is SGDLS and CDR2 is YYNGEE. CDR3 in DNA: TGTGCCAGCAGCACCTACCGGGGACAGAACACTGAAGCTTTCTTT. As protein: CASSTYRGQNTEAFF.

CDR3 residues: CASSSGQGGSNQPQHF. DNA of the CDR3: TGTGCCAGCAGCTCGGGACAGGGGGGTAGCAATCAGCCCCAGCATTTT. This sequence joins TRBV5-5 and TRBJ1-5; 11 positions agree with TRBD1. CDR3 length: 16 amino acids. Germline V gives CDR1 SGHKS, CDR2 YYEKEE (reference sequence). J lost 0 bases, V lost 3 bases, and 2 bases had no gene match.

The rearrangement uses TRBV4-1 and TRBJ1-2, with a possible D match to TRBD1 (5 bases). Trimming removed 1 base at V and 3 bases at J, with 12 bases between. CDR1 is MGHRA and CDR2 is YSYEKL in the germline V gene. There are 15 residues in the CDR3. In DNA, the CDR3 is TGCGCCAGCAGCCAAGGTCAGGGTAACTACTATGGCTACACCTTC. As protein: CASSQGQGNYYGYTF.

This clone has only one observation. The J gene is TRBJ2-7, the V gene TRBV5-1; 7 nucleotides agree with TRBD1. This CDR3 comprises 14 residues. V was clipped by 4 bases and J by 5 bases; unmatched bases: 9. The germline CDR1 and CDR2 sequences are SGHRS and YFSETQ. For the CDR3, the DNA is TGCGCCAGCAGCCCCCGGGACAGTATCGACGAGCAGTACTTC. Translation gives CASSPRDSIDEQYF.

V gene TRBV30 combines with J gene TRBJ1-2; 7 bases align to TRBD1. With 5 bases clipped from V and 1 base from J, the junction kept 4 bases outside the gene matches. Germline V gives CDR1 GTSNPN, CDR2 SVGIG (reference sequence). CDR3 length: 13 residues. CDR3 sequence (DNA): TGTGCCTGGGCGAACAGGGGTAACTATGGCTACACCTTC. Amino acids: CAWANRGNYGYTF.

This clone was recorded once. The V and J genes are TRBV18 and TRBJ2-5; 7 positions agree with TRBD1. After removal of 3 bases from V and 2 bases from J, the junction contained 3 bases not matched to a gene. Germline V gene data show CDR1 as KGHSH and CDR2 as LQKENI. This CDR3 contains 14 residues. The CDR3 is CASSPTGIQETQYF. The CDR3 DNA sequence: TGTGCCAGCTCACCGACAGGGATACAAGAGACCCAGTACTTC.

This chain uses TRBV10-3 with TRBJ1-5; a weak D match, TRBD1 (5 bases). The CDR3 loop spans 15 amino acids. Germline assignment: CDR1 ENHRY and CDR2 SYGVKD. The V end lost 2 bases, the J end lost 0 bases, and 8 bases lay between the germline ends. The CDR3 is CAISEDSHSNQPQHF. The CDR3 DNA reads as TGTGCCATCAGTGAGGACAGTCATAGCAATCAGCCCCAGCATTTT.

In its sample, this clone was seen once. V is TRBV6-1 and J is TRBJ2-4; 10 positions agree with TRBD1. The length of the CDR3 is 14 residues. In germline, CDR1 is MNHNS, CDR2 SASEGT. V gave up 5 bases and J gave up 6 bases; unmatched junction bases: 4. The CDR3 bases are TGTGCCAGCAGTCCTAGACAGGGGGCAAACATTCAGTACTTC. Protein sequence: CASSPRQGANIQYF.

The chain uses TRBV2 and TRBJ2-7; 8 positions agree with TRBD1. Trimming at V came to 6 bases and at J to 3 bases, leaving 7 bases not matched to a gene. CDR1 is SNHLY and CDR2 is FYNNEI in the germline V gene. The CDR3 has 14 amino acids. CDR3 nucleotide sequence: TGTGCCAGCAGAATCGACAGGGGTGGCTACGAGCAGTACTTC. This gives the protein CASRIDRGGYEQYF.

This chain links TRBV15 with TRBJ2-3; 7 nucleotides align to TRBD2. Losses at the gene ends were 1 base for V and 3 bases for J; bases not matched to a gene: 16. Germline CDR1 reads LNHNV; CDR2 reads YYDKDF (reference sequence). The CDR3 contains 19 residues. CDR3 in amino acids: CATSRGSTSGGTGTDTQYF. The CDR3 region has the DNA TGTGCCACCAGCAGAGGGTCCACTTCCGGGGGGACGGGTACAGATACGCAGTATTTT.

CDR3 DNA: TGTGCCAGCAGTGAAAGGGGGCAGGGTCAGCCCCAGCATTTT. Translation gives CASSERGQGQPQHF. The J gene is TRBJ1-5, the V gene TRBV6-1; 7 bases align to TRBD1. Germline V gene data show CDR1 as MNHNS and CDR2 as SASEGT. The CDR3 has 14 amino acids. Unmatched junction bases numbered 4, after V lost 2 bases and J lost 6 bases.

The chain carries TRBV11-2 and TRBJ2-1, with TRBD2 matching 10 bases. Trimming removed 2 bases from V and 7 bases from J; junction bases left unmatched: 5. Germline V CDR1 and CDR2: SGHAT, FQNNGV. This CDR3 has 15 residues. In DNA, the CDR3 is TGTGCCAGCAGCTTAACTAGCGGGAATGAGAATGAGCAGTTCTTC. Protein: CASSLTSGNENEQFF.